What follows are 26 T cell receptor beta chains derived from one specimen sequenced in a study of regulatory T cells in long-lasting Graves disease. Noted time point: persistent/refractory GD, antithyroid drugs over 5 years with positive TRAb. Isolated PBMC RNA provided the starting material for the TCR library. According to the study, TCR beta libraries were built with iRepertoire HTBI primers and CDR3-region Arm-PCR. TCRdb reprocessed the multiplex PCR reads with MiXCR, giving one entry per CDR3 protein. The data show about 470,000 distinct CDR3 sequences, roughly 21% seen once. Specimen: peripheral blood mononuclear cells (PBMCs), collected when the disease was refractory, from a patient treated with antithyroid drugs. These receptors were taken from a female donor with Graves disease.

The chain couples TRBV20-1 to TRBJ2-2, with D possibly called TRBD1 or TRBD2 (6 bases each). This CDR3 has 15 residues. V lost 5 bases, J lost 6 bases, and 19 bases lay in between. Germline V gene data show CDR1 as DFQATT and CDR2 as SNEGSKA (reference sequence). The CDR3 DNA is TGCAGTGCTCCCTGGTGGGGGCGCGGGGCCGGGGAGCTGTTTTTT. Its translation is CSAPWWGRGAGELFF.

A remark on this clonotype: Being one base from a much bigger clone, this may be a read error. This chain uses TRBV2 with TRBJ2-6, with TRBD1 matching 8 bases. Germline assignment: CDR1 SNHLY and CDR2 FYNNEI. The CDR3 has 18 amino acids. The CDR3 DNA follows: TGTGCCAGCAGTGAGGCTACAGGGGGTACCTCTGGGGCCAACGTCCCGACTTTC. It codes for CASSEATGGTSGANVPTF. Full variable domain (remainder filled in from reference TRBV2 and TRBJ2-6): EPEVTQTPSHQVTQMGQEVILRCVPISNHLYFYWYRQILGQKVEFLVSFYNNEISEKSEIFDDQFSVERPDGSNFTLKIRSTKLEDSAMYFCASSEATGGTSGANVPTFGAGSRLTVL.

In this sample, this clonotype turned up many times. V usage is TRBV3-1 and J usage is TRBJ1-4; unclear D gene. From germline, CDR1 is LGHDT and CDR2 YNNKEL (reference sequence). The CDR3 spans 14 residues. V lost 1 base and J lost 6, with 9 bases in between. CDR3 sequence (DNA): TGTGCCAGCAGCCAAGCTGGGGAGGATGAAAAACTGTTTTTT. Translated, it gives CASSQAGEDEKLFF.

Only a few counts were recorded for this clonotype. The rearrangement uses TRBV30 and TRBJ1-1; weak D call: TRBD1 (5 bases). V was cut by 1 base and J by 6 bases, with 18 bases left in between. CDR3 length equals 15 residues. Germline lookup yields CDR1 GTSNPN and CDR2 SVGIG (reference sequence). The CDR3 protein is CAWSDGGWYRAEAFF. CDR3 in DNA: TGTGCCTGGAGTGACGGGGGATGGTATAGGGCTGAAGCTTTCTTT.

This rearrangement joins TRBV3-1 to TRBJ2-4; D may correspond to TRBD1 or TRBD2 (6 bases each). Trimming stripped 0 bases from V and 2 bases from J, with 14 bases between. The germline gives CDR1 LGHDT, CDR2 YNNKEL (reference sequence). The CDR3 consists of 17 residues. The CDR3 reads CASSQESRGGPKNIQYF. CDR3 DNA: TGTGCCAGCAGCCAAGAAAGCAGGGGAGGCCCCAAAAACATTCAGTACTTC.

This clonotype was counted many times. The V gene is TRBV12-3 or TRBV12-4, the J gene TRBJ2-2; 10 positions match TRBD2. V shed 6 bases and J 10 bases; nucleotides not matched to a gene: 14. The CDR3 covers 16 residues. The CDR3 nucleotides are TGTGCCAGCAGCCCGGGGACTAGCGAGGGGGAGGAGGAGCTGTTTTTT. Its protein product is CASSPGTSEGEEELFF.

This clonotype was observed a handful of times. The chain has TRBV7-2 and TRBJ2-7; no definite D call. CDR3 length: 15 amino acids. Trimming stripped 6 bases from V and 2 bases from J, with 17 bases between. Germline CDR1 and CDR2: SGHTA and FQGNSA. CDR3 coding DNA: TGTGCCAGCAGTCCTACCTTGGCCTCAGCCTACGAGCAGTACTTC. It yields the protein CASSPTLASAYEQYF.

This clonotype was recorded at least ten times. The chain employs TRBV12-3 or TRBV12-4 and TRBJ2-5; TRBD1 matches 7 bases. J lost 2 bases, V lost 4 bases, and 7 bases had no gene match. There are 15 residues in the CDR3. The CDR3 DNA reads TGTGCCAGCAGTTCAGGCTTACAGGGGCAAGAGACCCAGTACTTC. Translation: CASSSGLQGQETQYF.

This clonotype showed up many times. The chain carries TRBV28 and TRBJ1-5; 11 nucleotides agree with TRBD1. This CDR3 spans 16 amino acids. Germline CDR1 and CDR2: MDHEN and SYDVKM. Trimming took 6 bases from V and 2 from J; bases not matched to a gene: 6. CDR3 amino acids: CASSQRTGGGNQPQHF. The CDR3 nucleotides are TGTGCCAGCAGCCAAAGGACAGGGGGCGGCAATCAGCCCCAGCATTTT.

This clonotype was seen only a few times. CDR3 residues: CSASLDREGGYTF. DNA of the CDR3: TGCAGCGCTAGCCTAGACAGGGAGGGGGGCTACACCTTC. This chain links TRBV29-1 with TRBJ1-2; 7 bases are a match to TRBD1. Germline V gene lookup returns CDR1 SQVTM and CDR2 ANQGSEA. Trimming took 7 bases from V and 8 from J; bases not matched to a gene: 13. The CDR3 spans 13 residues.

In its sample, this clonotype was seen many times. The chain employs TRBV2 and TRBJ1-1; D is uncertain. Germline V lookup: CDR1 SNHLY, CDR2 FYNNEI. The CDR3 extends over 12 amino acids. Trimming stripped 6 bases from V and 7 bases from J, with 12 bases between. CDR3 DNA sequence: TGTGCCAGCAGGACACAGTTAGATGAAGCTTTCTTT. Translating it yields CASRTQLDEAFF.

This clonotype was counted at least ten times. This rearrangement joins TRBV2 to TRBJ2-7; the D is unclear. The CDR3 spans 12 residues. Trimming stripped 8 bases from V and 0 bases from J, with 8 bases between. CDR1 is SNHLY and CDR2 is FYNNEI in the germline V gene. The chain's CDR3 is CASGDFSYEQYF. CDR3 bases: TGTGCCAGCGGCGACTTCTCCTACGAGCAGTACTTC.

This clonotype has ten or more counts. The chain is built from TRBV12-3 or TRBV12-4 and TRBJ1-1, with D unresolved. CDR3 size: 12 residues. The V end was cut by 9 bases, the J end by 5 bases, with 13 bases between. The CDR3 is CASSFDWTEAFF. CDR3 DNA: TGTGCCAGTTCTTTTGATTGGACTGAAGCTTTCTTT.

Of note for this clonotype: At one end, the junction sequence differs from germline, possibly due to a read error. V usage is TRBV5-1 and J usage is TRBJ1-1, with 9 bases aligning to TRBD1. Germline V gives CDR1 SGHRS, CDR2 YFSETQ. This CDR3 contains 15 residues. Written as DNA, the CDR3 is TGTGCCAGCAGCTGGGGACAGGGCTCGAACACTGAAGCTTTCTTT. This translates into CASSWGQGSNTEAFF.

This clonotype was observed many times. The CDR3 nucleotides read TGTGCCAGCAGCTTACCTGGAAGCTTTGCTTCCTACGAGCAGTACTTC. It yields the protein CASSLPGSFASYEQYF. The chain recombines TRBV11-2 with TRBJ2-7; D gene uncertain. Trimming removed 2 bases from V and 1 base from J, with 15 bases in between. CDR3 size: 16 residues. Looked up from germline, CDR1 is SGHAT and CDR2 is FQNNGV.

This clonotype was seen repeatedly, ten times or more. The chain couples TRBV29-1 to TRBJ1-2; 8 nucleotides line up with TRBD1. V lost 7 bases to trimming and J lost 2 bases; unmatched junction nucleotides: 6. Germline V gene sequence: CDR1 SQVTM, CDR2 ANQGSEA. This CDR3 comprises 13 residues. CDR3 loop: CSAADRDNYGYTF. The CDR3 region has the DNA TGCAGCGCTGCGGACAGGGACAACTATGGCTACACCTTC.

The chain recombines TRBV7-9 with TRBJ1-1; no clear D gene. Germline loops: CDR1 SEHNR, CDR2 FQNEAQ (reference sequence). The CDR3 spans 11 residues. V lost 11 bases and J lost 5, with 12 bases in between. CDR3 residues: CAGELSTEAFF. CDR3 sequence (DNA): TGTGCCGGAGAGCTTAGTACTGAAGCTTTCTTT.

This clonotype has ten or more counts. The DNA for the CDR3 is TGTGCCAGCAGCTGGGGGTTAGCGGGAGATGGGGAGACCCAGTACTTC. It encodes CASSWGLAGDGETQYF. The chain links TRBV7-8 to TRBJ2-5; 9 bases are a match to TRBD2. CDR1 and CDR2 from the germline V gene are SGHVS and FQNEAQ. CDR3 length: 16 residues. J lost 5 bases, V lost 4 bases, and 11 bases had no gene match.

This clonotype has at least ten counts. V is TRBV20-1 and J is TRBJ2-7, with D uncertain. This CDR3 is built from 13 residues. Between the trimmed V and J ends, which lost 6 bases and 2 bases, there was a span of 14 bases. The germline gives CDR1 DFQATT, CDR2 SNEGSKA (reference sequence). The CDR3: CSASRLYPYEQYF. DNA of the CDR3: TGCAGTGCAAGCCGACTGTACCCCTACGAGCAGTACTTC.

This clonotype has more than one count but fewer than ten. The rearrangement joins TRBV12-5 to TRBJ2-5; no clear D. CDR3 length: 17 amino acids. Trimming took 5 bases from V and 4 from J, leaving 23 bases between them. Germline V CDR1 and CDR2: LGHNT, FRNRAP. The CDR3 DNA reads TGTGCTAGTGGTCCTGTGTGGGATACAGACGGGCTAGAGACCCAGTACTTC. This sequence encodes CASGPVWDTDGLETQYF.

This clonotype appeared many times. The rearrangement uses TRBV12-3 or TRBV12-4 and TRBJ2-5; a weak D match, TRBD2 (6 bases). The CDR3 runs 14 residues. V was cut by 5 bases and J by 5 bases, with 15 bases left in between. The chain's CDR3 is CASSQSGGRETQYF. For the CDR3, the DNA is TGTGCCAGCAGTCAAAGTGGGGGGAGGGAGACCCAGTACTTC.

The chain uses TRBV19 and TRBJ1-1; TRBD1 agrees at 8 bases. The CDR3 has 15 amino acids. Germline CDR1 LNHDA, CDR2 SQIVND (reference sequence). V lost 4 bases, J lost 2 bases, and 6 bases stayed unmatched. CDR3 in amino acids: CASSTFRGRNTEAFF. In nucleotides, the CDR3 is TGTGCCAGTAGTACATTCAGGGGGCGAAACACTGAAGCTTTCTTT.

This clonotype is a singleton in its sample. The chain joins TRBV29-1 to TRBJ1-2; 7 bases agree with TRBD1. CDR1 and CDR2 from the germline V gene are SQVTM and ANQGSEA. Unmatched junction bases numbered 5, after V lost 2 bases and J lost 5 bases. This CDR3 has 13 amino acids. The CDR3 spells CSVELLTGYGYTF. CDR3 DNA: TGCAGCGTTGAACTCTTGACAGGGTATGGCTACACCTTC.

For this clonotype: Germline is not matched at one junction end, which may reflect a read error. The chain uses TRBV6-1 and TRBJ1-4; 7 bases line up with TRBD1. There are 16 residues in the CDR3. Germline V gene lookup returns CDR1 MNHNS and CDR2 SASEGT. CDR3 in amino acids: CAGSYLKGTEDEKLFF. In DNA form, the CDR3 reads TGTGCCGGCAGCTATCTTAAAGGGACAGAGGATGAAAAACTGTTTTTT.

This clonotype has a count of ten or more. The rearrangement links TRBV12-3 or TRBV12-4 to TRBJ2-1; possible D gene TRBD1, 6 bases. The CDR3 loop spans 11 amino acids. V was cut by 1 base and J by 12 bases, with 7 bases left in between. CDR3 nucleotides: TGTGCCAGCAGTTTAGAACAGGGGCAGTTCTTC. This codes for CASSLEQGQFF.

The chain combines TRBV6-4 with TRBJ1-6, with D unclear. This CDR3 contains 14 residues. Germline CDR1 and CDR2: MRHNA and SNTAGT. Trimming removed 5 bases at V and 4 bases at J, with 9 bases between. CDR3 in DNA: TGTGCCAGCAGTTTCCAGTTTTATAATTCACCCCTCCACTTT. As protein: CASSFQFYNSPLHF.